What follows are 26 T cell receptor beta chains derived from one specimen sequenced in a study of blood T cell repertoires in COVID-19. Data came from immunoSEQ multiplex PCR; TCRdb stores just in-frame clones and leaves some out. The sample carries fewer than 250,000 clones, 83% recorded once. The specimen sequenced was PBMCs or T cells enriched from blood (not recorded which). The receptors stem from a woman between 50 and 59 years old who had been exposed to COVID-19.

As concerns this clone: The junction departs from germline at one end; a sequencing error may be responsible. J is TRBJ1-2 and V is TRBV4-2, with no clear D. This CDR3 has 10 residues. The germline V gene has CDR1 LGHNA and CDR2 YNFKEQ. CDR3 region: CASSQGATVF. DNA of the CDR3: TGTGCCAGCAGCCAAGGCGCAACAGTCTTC.

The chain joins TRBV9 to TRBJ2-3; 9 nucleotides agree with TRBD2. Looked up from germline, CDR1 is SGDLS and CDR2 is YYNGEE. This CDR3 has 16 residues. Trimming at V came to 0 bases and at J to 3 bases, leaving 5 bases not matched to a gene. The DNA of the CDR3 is TGTGCCAGCAGCGTAGAGGCGGGGGGGAGGACAGATACGCAGTATTTT. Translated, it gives CASSVEAGGRTDTQYF.

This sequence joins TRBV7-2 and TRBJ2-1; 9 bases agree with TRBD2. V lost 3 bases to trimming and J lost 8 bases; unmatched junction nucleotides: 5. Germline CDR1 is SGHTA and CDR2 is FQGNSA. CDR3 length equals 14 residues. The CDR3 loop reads CASSLASSGDEQFF. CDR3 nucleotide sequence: TGTGCCAGCAGCTTGGCGTCTAGCGGGGATGAGCAGTTCTTC.

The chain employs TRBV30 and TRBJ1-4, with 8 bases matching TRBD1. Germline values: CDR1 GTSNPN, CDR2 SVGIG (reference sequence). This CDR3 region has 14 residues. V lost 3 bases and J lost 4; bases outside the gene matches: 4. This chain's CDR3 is CAWRQGGNNEKLFF. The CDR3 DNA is TGTGCCTGGAGACAGGGGGGTAATAATGAAAAACTGTTTTTT.

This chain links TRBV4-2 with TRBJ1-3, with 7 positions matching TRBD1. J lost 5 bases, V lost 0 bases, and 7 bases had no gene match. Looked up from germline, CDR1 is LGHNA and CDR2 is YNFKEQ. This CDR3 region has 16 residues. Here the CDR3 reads CASSQDTTGPRNTIYF. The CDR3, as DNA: TGTGCCAGCAGCCAAGATACGACAGGGCCCAGAAACACCATATATTTT.

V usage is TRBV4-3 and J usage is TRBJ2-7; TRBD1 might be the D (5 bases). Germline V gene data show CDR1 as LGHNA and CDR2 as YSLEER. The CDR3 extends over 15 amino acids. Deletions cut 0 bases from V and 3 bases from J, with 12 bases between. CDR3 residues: CASSQEYQGNYEQYF. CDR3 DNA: TGCGCCAGCAGCCAAGAGTACCAGGGAAACTACGAGCAGTACTTC.

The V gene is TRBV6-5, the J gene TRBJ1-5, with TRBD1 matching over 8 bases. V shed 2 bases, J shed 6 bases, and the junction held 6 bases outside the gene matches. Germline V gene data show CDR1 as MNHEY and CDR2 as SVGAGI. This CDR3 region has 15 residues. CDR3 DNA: TGTGCCAGCAGTTACGGCCAGGGGGCAGGTCAGCCCCAGCATTTT. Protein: CASSYGQGAGQPQHF.

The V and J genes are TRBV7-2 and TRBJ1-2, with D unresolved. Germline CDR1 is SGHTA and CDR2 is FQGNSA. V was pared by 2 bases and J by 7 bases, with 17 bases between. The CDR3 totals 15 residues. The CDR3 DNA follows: TGTGCCAGCAGCTTATTCTCGAGGGCGGACGGTGGCTACACCTTC. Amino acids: CASSLFSRADGGYTF.

As DNA, the CDR3 is TGTGCCAGCAGCGTAGGTCCCCATAGCTCCTACGAGCAGTACTTC. Translating gives CASSVGPHSSYEQYF. V is TRBV9 and J is TRBJ2-7; D is uncertain. Trimming removed 0 bases from V and 0 bases from J, with 10 bases in between. CDR1 SGDLS and CDR2 YYNGEE come from the germline V gene. The CDR3 consists of 15 residues.

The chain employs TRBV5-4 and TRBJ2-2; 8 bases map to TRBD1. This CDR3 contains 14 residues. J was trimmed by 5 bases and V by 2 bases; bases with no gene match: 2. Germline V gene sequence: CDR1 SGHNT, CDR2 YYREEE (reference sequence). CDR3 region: CASSLGQGTGELFF. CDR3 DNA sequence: TGTGCCAGCAGCTTAGGACAGGGAACCGGGGAGCTGTTTTTT.

The CDR3 nucleotides are TGTGCCAGCAGCGTGACAGGGGAGCCTACCTACGAGCAGTACTTC. It translates to CASSVTGEPTYEQYF. V usage is TRBV6-2 or TRBV6-3 and J usage is TRBJ2-7; 8 nucleotides match TRBD1. This CDR3 region has 15 residues. The V and J ends lost 6 bases and 2 bases, in that order; junction bases with no gene match: 9. Germline V gives CDR1 MNHEY, CDR2 SVGEGT.

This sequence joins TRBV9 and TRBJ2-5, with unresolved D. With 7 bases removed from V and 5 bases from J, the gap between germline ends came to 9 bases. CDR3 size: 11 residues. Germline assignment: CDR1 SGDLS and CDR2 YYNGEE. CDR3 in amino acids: CASGSRETQYF. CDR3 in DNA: TGTGCCAGCGGTAGCCGGGAGACCCAGTACTTC.

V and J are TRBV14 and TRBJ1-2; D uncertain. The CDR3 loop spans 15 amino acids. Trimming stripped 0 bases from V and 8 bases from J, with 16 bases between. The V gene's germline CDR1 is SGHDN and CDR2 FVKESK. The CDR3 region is CASSQESRPGLGYTF. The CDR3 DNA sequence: TGTGCCAGCAGCCAAGAATCCAGGCCAGGATTGGGCTACACCTTC. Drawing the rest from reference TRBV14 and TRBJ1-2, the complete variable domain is EAGVTQFPSHSVIEKGQTVTLRCDPISGHDNLYWYRRVMGKEIKFLLHFVKESKQDESGMPNNRFLAERTGGTYSTLKVQPAELEDSGVYFCASSQESRPGLGYTFGSGTRLTVV.

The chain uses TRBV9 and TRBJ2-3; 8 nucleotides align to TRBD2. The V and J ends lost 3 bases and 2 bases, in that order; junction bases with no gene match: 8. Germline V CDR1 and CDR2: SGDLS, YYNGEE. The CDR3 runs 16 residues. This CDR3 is CASSAILAGSTDTQYF. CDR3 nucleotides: TGTGCCAGCAGCGCCATATTAGCGGGGTCCACAGATACGCAGTATTTT.

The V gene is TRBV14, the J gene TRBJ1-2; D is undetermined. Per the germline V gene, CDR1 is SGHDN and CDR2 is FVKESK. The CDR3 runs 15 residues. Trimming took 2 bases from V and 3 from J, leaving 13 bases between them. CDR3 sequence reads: CASSQLGVWDYGYTF. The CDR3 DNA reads TGTGCCAGCAGCCAACTGGGAGTTTGGGACTATGGCTACACCTTC.

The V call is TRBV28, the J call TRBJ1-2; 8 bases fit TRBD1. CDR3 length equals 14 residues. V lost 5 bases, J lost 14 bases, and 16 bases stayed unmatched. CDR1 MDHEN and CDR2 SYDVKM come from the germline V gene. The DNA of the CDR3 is TGTGCCAGCAGTGGGACGGACAGGGCTGCGGGGGGGACCTTC. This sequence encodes CASSGTDRAAGGTF.

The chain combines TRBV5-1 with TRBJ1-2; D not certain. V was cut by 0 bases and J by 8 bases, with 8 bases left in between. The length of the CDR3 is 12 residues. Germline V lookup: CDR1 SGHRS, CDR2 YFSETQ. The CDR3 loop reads CASSLAAEGYTF. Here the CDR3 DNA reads TGCGCCAGCAGCTTGGCGGCGGAGGGCTACACCTTC.

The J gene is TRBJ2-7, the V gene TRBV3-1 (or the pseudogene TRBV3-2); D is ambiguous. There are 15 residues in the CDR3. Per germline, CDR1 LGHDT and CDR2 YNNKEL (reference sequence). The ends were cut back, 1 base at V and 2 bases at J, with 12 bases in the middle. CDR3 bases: TGTGCCAGCAGCCAAGTAAGTGGGCCTGCCTACGAGCAGTACTTC. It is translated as CASSQVSGPAYEQYF.

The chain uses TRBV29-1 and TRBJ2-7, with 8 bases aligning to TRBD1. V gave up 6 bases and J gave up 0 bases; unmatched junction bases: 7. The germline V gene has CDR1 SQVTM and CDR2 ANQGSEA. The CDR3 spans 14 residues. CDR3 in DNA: TGCAGCGTCGGGACAGGTTTTAGCTCCTACGAGCAGTACTTC. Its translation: CSVGTGFSSYEQYF.

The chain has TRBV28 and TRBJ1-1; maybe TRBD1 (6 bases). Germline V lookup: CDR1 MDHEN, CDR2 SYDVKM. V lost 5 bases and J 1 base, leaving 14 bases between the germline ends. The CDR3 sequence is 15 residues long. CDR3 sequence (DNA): TGTGCCAGCAGTGGGTCAGGGGTTGGGAACACTGAAGCTTTCTTT. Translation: CASSGSGVGNTEAFF.

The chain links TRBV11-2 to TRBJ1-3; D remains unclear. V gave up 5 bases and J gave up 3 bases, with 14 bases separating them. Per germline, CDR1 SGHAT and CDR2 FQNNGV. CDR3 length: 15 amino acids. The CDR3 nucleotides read TGTGCCAGCAGCCCTCCAGGCTCTGGTGGAAACACCATATATTTT. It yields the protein CASSPPGSGGNTIYF.

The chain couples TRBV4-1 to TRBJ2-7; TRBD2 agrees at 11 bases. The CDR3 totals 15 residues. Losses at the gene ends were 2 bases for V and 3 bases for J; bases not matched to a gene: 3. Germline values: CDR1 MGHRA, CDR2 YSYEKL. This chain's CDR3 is CASSQKTSGVYEQYF. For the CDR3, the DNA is TGCGCCAGCAGCCAAAAGACTAGCGGGGTCTACGAGCAGTACTTC.

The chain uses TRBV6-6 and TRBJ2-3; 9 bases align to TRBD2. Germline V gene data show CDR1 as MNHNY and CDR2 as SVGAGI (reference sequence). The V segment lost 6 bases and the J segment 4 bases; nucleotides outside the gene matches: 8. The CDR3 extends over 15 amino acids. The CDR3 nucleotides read TGTGCCAGCAGCCTGGGGACTAGCCGGCCAGATACGCAGTATTTT. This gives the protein CASSLGTSRPDTQYF.

In DNA, the CDR3 is TGTGCCAGCAGCCCCCAACCGTCGCCGGGACTCCTGTGGGCCGGGGAGCTGTTTTTT. It is translated as CASSPQPSPGLLWAGELFF. V and J are TRBV9 and TRBJ2-2; TRBD2 might be the D (6 bases). This CDR3 has 19 residues. Germline CDR1 SGDLS, CDR2 YYNGEE. Trimming took 4 bases from V and 6 from J, leaving 28 bases between them.

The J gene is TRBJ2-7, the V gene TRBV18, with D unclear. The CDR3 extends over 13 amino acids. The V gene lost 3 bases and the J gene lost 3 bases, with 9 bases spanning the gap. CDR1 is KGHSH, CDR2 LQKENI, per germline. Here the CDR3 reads CASSPPGFYEQYF. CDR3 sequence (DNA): TGTGCCAGCTCACCCCCAGGCTTCTACGAGCAGTACTTC.

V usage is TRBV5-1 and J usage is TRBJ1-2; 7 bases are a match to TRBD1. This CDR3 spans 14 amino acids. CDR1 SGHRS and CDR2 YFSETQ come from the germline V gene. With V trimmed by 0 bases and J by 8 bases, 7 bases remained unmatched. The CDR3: CASSLDRGGWGYTF. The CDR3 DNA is TGCGCCAGCAGCTTGGACAGGGGAGGCTGGGGCTACACCTTC. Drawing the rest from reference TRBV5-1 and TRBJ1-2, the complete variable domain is KAGVTQTPRYLIKTRGQQVTLSCSPISGHRSVSWYQQTPGQGLQFLFEYFSETQRNKGNFPGRFSGRQFSNSRSEMNVSTLELGDSALYLCASSLDRGGWGYTFGSGTRLTVV.